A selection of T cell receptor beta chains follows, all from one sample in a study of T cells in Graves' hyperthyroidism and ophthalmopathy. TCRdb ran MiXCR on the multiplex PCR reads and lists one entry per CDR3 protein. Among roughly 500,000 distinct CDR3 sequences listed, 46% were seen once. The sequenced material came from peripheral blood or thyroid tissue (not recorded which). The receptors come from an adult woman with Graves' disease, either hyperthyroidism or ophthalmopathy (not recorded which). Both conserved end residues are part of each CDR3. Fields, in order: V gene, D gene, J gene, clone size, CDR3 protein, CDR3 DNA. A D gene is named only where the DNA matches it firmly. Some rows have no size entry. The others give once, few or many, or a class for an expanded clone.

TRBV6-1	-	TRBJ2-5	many	CASKASPQTQYF	TGTGCCAGCAAAGCCTCTCCGCAGACCCAGTACTTC
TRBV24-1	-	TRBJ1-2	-	CATSDGVLDYGYTF	TGTGCCACCAGTGATGGGGTCTTAGACTATGGCTACACCTTC
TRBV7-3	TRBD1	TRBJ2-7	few	CASSADRGLEQYF	TGTGCCAGCAGCGCCGACAGGGGTCTCGAGCAGTACTTC
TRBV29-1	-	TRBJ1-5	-	CREGGNQPQHF	TGCAGAGAGGGAGGCAATCAGCCCCAGCATTTT
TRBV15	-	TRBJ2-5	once	CATSTPLELRETQYF	TGTGCCACCAGCACTCCTCTAGAGCTCCGGGAGACCCAGTACTTC
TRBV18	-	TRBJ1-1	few	CASSPTRETEAFF	TGTGCCAGCTCACCAACAAGAGAGACTGAAGCTTTCTTT
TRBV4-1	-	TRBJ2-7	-	CASSPRLGYEQYF	TGCGCCAGCAGCCCCCGACTAGGTTACGAGCAGTACTTC
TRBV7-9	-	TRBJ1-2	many	CASRLETGLRYTF	TGTGCCAGCAGACTGGAGACCGGTTTGAGGTACACCTTC
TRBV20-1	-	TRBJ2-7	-	CSALGLLSTGHTYEQYF	TGCAGTGCTCTGGGACTGTTGTCAACCGGCCATACTTACGAGCAGTACTTC
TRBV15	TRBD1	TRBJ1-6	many	CATSRGGRQGDSPLHF	TGTGCCACCAGCAGAGGGGGTCGACAGGGAGATTCACCCCTCCACTTT
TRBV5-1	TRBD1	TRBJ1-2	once	CASSLQGEGRGYTF	TGCGCCAGCAGCTTGCAGGGGGAAGGAAGGGGCTACACCTTC
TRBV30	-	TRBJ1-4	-	CAWSRHTQTGEKLFF	TGTGCCTGGAGTCGACACACCCAAACGGGAGAAAAACTGTTTTTT
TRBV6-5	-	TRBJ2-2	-	CASSYIGQTGELFF	TGTGCCAGCAGTTATATCGGCCAGACCGGGGAGCTGTTTTTT
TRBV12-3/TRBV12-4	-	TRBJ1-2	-	CASSLTVSYGYTF	TGTGCCAGCAGTCTGACAGTGAGCTATGGCTACACCTTC
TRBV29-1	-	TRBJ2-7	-	CSVPGMTTYEQYF	TGCAGCGTACCCGGGATGACCACCTACGAGCAGTACTTC
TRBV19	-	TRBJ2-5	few	CASNTGSPEETQYF	TGTGCCAGTAACACCGGGTCCCCTGAAGAGACCCAGTACTTC
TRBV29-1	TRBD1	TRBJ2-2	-	CSGQGANTGELFF	TGCAGCGGACAGGGGGCGAACACCGGGGAGCTGTTTTTT
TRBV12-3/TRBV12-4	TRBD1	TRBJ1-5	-	CASRQTGVTQPQHF	TGTGCCAGCAGGCAAACAGGGGTCACGCAGCCCCAGCATTTT
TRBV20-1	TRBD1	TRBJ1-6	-	CSARDLGQGDFYNSPLHF	TGCAGTGCTAGAGACCTGGGACAGGGGGATTTCTATAATTCACCCCTCCACTTT
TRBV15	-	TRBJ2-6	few	CATSKADSGANVLTF	TGTGCCACCAGCAAAGCAGACTCTGGGGCCAACGTCCTGACTTTC
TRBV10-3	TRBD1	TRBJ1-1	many	CAMGQGMNTEAFF	TGTGCCATGGGACAGGGGATGAACACTGAAGCTTTCTTT
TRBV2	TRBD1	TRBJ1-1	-	CASSGQGGDTEAFF	TGTGCCAGCAGTGGACAGGGCGGTGACACTGAAGCTTTCTTT
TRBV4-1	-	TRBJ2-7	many	CASSQLRSYEQYF	TGCGCCAGCAGCCAACTCAGGTCCTACGAGCAGTACTTC
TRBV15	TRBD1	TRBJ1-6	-	CATSRSYGTENSPLHF	TGTGCCACCAGCAGAAGTTACGGGACAGAGAATTCACCCCTCCACTTT
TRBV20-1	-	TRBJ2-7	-	CSARSPSPSFYEQYF	TGCAGTGCTAGGAGCCCTAGTCCCTCTTTCTACGAGCAGTACTTC
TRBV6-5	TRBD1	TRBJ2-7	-	CASSSTGGEYEQYF	TGTGCCAGCAGTTCGACAGGGGGGGAGTACGAGCAGTACTTC
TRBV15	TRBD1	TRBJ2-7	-	CATSRDGTGSYEQYF	TGTGCCACCAGCAGAGATGGGACAGGCTCTTACGAGCAGTACTTC
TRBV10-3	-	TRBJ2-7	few	CATKGLEAYEQYF	TGTGCCACCAAGGGCCTAGAGGCCTACGAGCAGTACTTC
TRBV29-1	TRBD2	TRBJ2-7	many	CSELLGTGGRLAGVTYEQYF	TGCAGCGAGCTGTTGGGTACAGGGGGTAGACTAGCGGGAGTCACCTACGAGCAGTACTTC
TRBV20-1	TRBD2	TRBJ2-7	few	CSASLAGDGAYEQYF	TGCAGTGCTAGCCTAGCGGGAGACGGGGCCTACGAGCAGTACTTC
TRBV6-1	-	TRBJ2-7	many	CASSDGSRAAGEQYF	TGTGCCAGCAGTGATGGCAGCAGGGCGGCAGGTGAGCAGTACTTC
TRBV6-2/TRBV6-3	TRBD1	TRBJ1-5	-	CASSTRDSNQHF	TGTGCCAGCAGCACCAGGGACAGCAATCAGCATTTT
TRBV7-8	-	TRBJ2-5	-	CASSLEVEETQYF	TGTGCCAGCAGCTTAGAAGTTGAAGAGACCCAGTACTTC
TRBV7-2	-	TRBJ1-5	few	CASSRNSGARGQPQHF	TGTGCCAGCAGCCGCAACTCGGGGGCGAGGGGACAGCCCCAGCATTTT
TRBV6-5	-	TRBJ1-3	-	CASKGWGNTIYF	TGTGCCAGCAAAGGGTGGGGAAACACCATATATTTT
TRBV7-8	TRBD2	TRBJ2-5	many	CASSSGTSGNRQETQYF	TGTGCCAGCAGCTCCGGGACTAGCGGGAATCGCCAAGAGACCCAGTACTTC
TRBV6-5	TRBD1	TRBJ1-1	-	CASRRQGRTEAFF	TGTGCCAGCAGACGACAGGGGCGCACTGAAGCTTTCTTT
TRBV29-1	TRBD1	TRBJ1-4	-	CSITGGLNEKLFF	TGCAGCATTACAGGGGGCCTAAATGAAAAACTGTTTTTT
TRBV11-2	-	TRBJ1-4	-	CASSQETTWGEKLFF	TGTGCCAGCAGCCAAGAGACCACATGGGGTGAAAAACTGTTTTTT
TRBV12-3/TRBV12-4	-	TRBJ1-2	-	CASSLVTVYGYTF	TGTGCCAGCAGTTTGGTGACGGTCTATGGCTACACCTTC
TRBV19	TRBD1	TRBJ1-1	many	CGKTQVRGQGPRNTEAFF	TGTGGCAAGACGCAGGTTAGAGGACAGGGACCGAGGAACACTGAAGCTTTCTTT
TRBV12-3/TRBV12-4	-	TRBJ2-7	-	CASSVNPGPYEQYF	TGTGCCAGCAGCGTTAACCCGGGACCCTACGAGCAGTACTTC
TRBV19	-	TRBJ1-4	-	CASSMREKLFF	TGTGCCAGTAGTATGCGGGAAAAACTGTTTTTT
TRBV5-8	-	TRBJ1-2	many	CASSLSRARAYGYTF	TGTGCCAGCAGCTTGAGTAGGGCCAGGGCCTATGGCTACACCTTC
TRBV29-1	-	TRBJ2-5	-	CSVDNRALQETQYF	TGCAGCGTTGACAACAGGGCTTTACAAGAGACCCAGTACTTC
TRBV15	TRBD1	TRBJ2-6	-	CATSSVLQGAGANVLTF	TGTGCCACCAGCAGCGTCTTACAGGGGGCTGGGGCCAACGTCCTGACTTTC
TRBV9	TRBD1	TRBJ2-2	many	CASSEGTGYTGELFF	TGTGCCAGCAGCGAAGGGACAGGCTACACCGGGGAGCTGTTTTTT
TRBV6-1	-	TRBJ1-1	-	CASNEGTEAFF	TGTGCCAGCAACGAAGGGACTGAAGCTTTCTTT
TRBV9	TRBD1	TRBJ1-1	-	CASSPQGVGAFF	TGTGCCAGCAGCCCACAGGGGGTTGGGGCTTTCTTT
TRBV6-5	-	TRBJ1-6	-	CASSFRQEGDNSPLHF	TGTGCCAGCAGTTTTAGACAGGAGGGCGATAATTCACCCCTCCACTTT
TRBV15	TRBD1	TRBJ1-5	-	CATRTRGTGDANQPQHF	TGTGCCACCAGGACTCGCGGGACAGGGGATGCGAATCAGCCCCAGCATTTT
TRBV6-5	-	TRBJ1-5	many	CASSYEAGRQPQHF	TGTGCCAGCAGTTACGAGGCAGGGAGGCAGCCCCAGCATTTT
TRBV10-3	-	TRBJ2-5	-	CAMKSQGNTGEETQYF	TGTGCCATGAAATCACAGGGTAACACTGGGGAAGAGACCCAGTACTTC
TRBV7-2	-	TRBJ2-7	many	CASSLQALREQYF	TGTGCCAGCAGCTTACAAGCCCTTCGAGAGCAGTACTTC
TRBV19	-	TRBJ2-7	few	CASSNRGGAPYEQYF	TGTGCCAGTAGTAACCGGGGCGGGGCCCCCTACGAGCAGTACTTC
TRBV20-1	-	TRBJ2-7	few	CSAERDTPGEQYF	TGCAGTGCCGAGAGGGACACCCCTGGCGAGCAGTACTTC
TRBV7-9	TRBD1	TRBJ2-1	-	CAGSTDRVGNEQFF	TGTGCCGGATCAACCGACAGGGTGGGGAATGAGCAGTTCTTC